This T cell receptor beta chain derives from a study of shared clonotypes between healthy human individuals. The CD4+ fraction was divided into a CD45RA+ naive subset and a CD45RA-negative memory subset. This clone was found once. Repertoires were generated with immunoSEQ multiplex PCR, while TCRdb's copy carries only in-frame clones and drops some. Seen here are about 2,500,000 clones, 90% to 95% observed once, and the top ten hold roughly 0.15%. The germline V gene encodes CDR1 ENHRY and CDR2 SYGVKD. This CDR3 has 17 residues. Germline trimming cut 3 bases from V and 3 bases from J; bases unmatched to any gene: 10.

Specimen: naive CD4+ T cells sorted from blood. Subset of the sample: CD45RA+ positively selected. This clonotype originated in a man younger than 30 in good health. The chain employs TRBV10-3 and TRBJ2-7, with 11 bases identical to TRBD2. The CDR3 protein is CAISEDLAGGNNYEQYF. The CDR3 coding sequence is TGTGCCATCAGTGAAGATCTAGCGGGAGGAAATAACTACGAGCAGTACTTC.